Here is one TCR beta chain with its context. This clonotype was recorded many times. The clone's antigen remains unknown. Per-base quality was not reported, and no clone a single base away is much larger than it. This specimen belongs to a study of T-cell reconstitution after alpha-beta-depleted transplantation in children listed by TCRdb under 2016. In terms of the full investigation: The study quantitatively tracked T-cell immune reconstitution after TCRalphabeta/CD19-depleted allogeneic hematopoietic cell transplantation in children using TCR repertoire profiling. The paper's findings and limits, for the study overall: In some patients, the high TCRbeta diversity seen at day 60 was put down to recipient T cells and intrathymic progenitors that had survived conditioning. Hyperexpanded clone frequencies declined over subsequent months; after one year, T-cell counts and TCRbeta diversity were mostly attributed to newly produced T cells. The apparently early alphabetaT-cell count recovery about two months after transplant was reportedly dependent on only several hundred rapidly expanded clones derived from non-depleted graft cells.

The library was generated by PCR. The sequencing machine was an Illumina HiSeq 2500. Molecular barcoding was employed in the preparation of TCR libraries, with unique molecular identifiers being used to normalize TCRbeta repertoire quantification. In-frame beta chains were kept once TCRdb had trimmed the public reads at Q25 with fastp and called clones with MiXCR. When rows share a CDR3 protein, they turn into one entry using the most common DNA and genes. This sample holds some 200,000 distinct CDR3 sequences; about 6.6% were observed only once. The ten largest clones represent 4.5% to 6.5% of the sample. A distance of 24 bases separates the germline ends of V and J, which lose 5 bases and 7 bases respectively. The CDR3, cysteine through phenylalanine, is 17 amino acids long. The DNA shown is the 51-base CDR3, in frame from base 1. The germline V gene sets CDR1 to SGHTA and CDR2 to FQGNSA. The intended sense of this specimen's treatment or condition label: allogeneic hematopoietic cell transplantation with graft depleted of TCRalphabeta T cells and CD19 B cells. TCRalphabeta/CD19-depleted allogeneic hematopoietic cell grafts were given to the transplant recipients, all of whom were children.

Source: PBMCs, taken before TCRalphabeta/CD19-depleted stem cell transplant. This sequence originates from a boy aged 2-9 years with acute lymphoblastic leukemia, due to receive a stem cell transplant. The V gene is TRBV7-2 and the J gene is TRBJ2-1; the D gene could be TRBD1 or TRBD2, each one agreeing over 5 bases. The base sequence is TGTGCCAGCAGCGCCCTCTTTTTGCCCCCAGAGGGGAATGAGCAGTTCTTC. It translates as CASSALFLPPEGNEQFF.